This is a list of T cell receptor beta chains from one sample in a study of vaccination and CD4 T cells after COVID-19. TCRdb re-analysed the PCR reads in MiXCR, keeping a single row per CDR3 protein. The sample shows around 15,000 distinct CDR3 sequences, roughly 80% of them seen only once. Their specific antigens are unknown. Specimen: CD4+ T cells from blood, cultured in vitro, collected after SARS-CoV-2 vaccination. These receptors all come from a human donor who received a COVID-19 vaccine. Each CDR3 is given with its conserved first and last residue. A D gene is named only where the DNA matches it firmly.

TRBV14	NA	TRBJ2-5	CASSPLAAVTQETQYF
TRBV20-1	NA	TRBJ1-2	CRGGPYGYTF
TRBV6-5	NA	TRBJ1-6	CASSYDPRDSPLHF
TRBV6-4	NA	TRBJ1-2	CASSERRTVPYGYTF
TRBV20-1	TRBD2	TRBJ2-5	CSARAGGQTQYF
TRBV20-1	NA	TRBJ2-3	CSATPQNPDTQYF
TRBV20-1	TRBD1	TRBJ2-5	CSAPRGGYEETQYF
TRBV10-3	NA	TRBJ2-4	CAISEGTRARGNIQYF
TRBV7-3	NA	TRBJ1-1	CASSQIRGVTEAFF
TRBV10-1	NA	TRBJ2-3	CASSESMAVSTDTQYF
TRBV10-3	NA	TRBJ1-2	CAISEVGSGLYGYTF
TRBV30	NA	TRBJ1-2	CAWSRGGVGYGYTF
TRBV20-1	TRBD2	TRBJ2-7	CSAQHSQKRLAGVYEQYF
TRBV6-1	TRBD1	TRBJ2-2	CASSSSTGVAGELFF
TRBV5-4	TRBD1	TRBJ1-2	CASSLAVTGVDGYTF
TRBV11-3	TRBD1	TRBJ2-7	CASSLDGQGIYEQYF
TRBV21-1	NA	TRBJ2-3	CASSRPAAGADTQYF
TRBV2	TRBD1	TRBJ1-2	CASTQGANRNYGYTF
TRBV7-9	TRBD2	TRBJ2-3	CASSLLALAGGTDTQYF
TRBV12-3/TRBV12-4	NA	TRBJ2-4	CASNEGGTKNIQYF
TRBV11-3	TRBD1	TRBJ1-2	CASSLRGTGEGYTF
TRBV30	TRBD1	TRBJ1-2	CAWSRIRTGSNYGYTF
TRBV20-1	TRBD2	TRBJ2-3	CSARGGTGGPWADTQYF
TRBV29-1	TRBD1	TRBJ2-3	CSVQTGGTDTQYF
TRBV10-3	NA	TRBJ2-7	CAISESAVESGEQYF
TRBV20-1	TRBD1	TRBJ1-2	CSAPIGTGVLYGYTF
TRBV12-3/TRBV12-4	TRBD1	TRBJ1-1	CASRRTGANTEAFF
TRBV12-3/TRBV12-4	NA	TRBJ1-2	CASSLGRYGYTF
TRBV30	NA	TRBJ2-5	CAWSIRQAETQYF
TRBV12-3/TRBV12-4	TRBD1	TRBJ1-6	CASSRTGAKSSYNSPLHF
TRBV19	NA	TRBJ1-5	CASSMGTVNQPQHF
TRBV6-2/TRBV6-3	NA	TRBJ1-2	CASSFRESYGYTF
TRBV25-1	NA	TRBJ2-7	CAPNLGFVPYEQYF
TRBV24-1	NA	TRBJ1-1	CATSGTGAVGTEAFF
TRBV5-4	TRBD1	TRBJ2-5	CASSGGTGGFGETQYF
TRBV10-3	NA	TRBJ2-2	CAISERAGANTGELFF
TRBV29-1	NA	TRBJ1-3	CSVVDHARSGNTIYF
TRBV11-3	NA	TRBJ1-2	CASSLDNPPGSAYGYTF
TRBV2	TRBD2	TRBJ2-5	CASRGTRGGETQYF
TRBV10-3	TRBD2	TRBJ2-3	CAISEGGVLGTDTQYF